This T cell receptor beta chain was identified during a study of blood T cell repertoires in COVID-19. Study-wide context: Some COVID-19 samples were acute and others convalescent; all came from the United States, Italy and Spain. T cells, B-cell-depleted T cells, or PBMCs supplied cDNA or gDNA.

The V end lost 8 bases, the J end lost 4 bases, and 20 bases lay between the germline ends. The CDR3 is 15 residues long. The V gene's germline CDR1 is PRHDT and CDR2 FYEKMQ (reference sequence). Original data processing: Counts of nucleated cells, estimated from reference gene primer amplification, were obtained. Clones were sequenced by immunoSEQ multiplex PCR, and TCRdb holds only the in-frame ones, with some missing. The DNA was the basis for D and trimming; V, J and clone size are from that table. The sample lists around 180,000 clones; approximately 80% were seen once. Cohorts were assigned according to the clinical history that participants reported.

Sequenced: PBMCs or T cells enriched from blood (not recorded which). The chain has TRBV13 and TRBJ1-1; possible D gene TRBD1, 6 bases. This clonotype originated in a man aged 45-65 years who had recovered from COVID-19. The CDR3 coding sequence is TGTGCCAGCCGCCCCCCGAGGGACAAGGTCACTGAAGCTTTCTTT. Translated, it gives CASRPPRDKVTEAFF.